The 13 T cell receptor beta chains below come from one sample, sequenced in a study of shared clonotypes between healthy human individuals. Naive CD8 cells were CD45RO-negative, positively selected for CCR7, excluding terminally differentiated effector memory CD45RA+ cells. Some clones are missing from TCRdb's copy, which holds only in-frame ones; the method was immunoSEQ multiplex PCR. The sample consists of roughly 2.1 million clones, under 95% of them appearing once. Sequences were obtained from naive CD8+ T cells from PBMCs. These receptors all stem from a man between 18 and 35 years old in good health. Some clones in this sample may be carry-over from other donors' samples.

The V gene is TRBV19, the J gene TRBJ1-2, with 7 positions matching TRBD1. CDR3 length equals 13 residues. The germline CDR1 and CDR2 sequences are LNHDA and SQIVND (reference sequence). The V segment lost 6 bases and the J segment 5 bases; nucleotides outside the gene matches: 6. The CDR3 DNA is TGTGCCAGTAGAGCCGGGACAGTATATGGCTACACCTTC. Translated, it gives CASRAGTVYGYTF.

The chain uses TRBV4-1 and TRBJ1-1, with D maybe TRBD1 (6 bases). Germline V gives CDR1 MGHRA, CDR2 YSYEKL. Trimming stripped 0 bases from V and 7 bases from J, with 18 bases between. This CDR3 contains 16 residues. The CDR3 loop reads CASSQDRRTAVFEAFF. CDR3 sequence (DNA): TGCGCCAGCAGCCAAGATCGCAGGACAGCCGTTTTTGAAGCTTTCTTT.

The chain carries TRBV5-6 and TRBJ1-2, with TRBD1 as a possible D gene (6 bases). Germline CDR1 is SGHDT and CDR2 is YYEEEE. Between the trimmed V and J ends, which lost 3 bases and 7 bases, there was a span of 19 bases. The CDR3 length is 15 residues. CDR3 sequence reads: CASSSATGNLIGYTF. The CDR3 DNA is TGTGCCAGCAGCTCCGCGACAGGAAATCTCATTGGCTACACCTTC.

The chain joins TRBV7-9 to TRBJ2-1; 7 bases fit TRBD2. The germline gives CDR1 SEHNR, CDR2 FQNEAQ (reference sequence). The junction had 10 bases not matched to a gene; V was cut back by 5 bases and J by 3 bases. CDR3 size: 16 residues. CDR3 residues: CASSPPGASGYNEQFF. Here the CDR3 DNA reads TGTGCCAGCAGCCCACCCGGGGCTAGCGGCTACAATGAGCAGTTCTTC.

Here the CDR3 DNA reads TGCAGCGTTTCCGGCGCAACTAATGAAAAACTGTTTTTT. Its protein is CSVSGATNEKLFF. The rearrangement uses TRBV29-1 and TRBJ1-4; D remains ambiguous. V lost 5 bases to trimming and J lost 0 bases, with 7 bases between them. CDR3 length equals 13 residues. Germline lookup yields CDR1 SQVTM and CDR2 ANQGSEA.

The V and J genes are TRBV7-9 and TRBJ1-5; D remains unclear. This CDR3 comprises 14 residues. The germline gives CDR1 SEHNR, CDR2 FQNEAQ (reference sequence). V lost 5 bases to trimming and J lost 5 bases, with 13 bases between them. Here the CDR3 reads CASSQSGIDQPQHF. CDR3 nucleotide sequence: TGTGCCAGCAGCCAATCCGGGATAGATCAGCCCCAGCATTTT.

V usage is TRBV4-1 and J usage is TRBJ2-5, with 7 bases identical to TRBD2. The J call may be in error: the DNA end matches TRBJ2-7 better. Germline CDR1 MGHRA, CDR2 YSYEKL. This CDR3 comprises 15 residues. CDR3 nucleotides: TGCGCCAGCAGCCAAGTTCCAGCGGGAACTGCCGAGCAGTACTTC. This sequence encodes CASSQVPAGTAEQYF.

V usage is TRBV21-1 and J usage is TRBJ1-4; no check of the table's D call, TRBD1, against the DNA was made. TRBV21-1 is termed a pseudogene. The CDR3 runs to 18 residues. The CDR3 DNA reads TGTGCCAGCAGCAAACACGGGGACAGGGCTGCAACTAATGAAAAACTGTTTTTT. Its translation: CASSKHGDRAATNEKLFF.

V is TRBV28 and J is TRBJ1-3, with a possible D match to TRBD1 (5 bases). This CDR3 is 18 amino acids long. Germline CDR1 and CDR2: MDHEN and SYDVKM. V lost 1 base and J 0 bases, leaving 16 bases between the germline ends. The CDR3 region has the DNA TGTGCCAGCAGTTTATCGGTTGGAGACAGATCCTCTGGAAACACCATATATTTT. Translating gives CASSLSVGDRSSGNTIYF.

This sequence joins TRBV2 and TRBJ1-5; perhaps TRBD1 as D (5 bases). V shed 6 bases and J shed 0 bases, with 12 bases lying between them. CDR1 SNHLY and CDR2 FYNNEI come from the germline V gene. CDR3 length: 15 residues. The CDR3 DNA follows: TGTGCCAGCAGCCGGGGGGAGAATAGCAATCAGCCCCAGCATTTT. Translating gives CASSRGENSNQPQHF.

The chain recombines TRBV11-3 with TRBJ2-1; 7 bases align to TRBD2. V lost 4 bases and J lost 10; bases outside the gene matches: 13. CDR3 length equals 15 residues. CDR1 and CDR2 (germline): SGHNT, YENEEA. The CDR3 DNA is TGTGCCAGCAGCTCCCGATCGGCGGGGGATAACGAGCAGTTCTTC. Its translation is CASSSRSAGDNEQFF.

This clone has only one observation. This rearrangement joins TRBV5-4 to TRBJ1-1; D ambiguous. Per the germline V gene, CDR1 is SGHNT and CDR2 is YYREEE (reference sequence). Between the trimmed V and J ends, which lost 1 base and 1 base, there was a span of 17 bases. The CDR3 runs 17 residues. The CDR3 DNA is TGTGCCAGCAGCTTGCGCGTCGGGATAGCCAGGAACACTGAAGCTTTCTTT. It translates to CASSLRVGIARNTEAFF.

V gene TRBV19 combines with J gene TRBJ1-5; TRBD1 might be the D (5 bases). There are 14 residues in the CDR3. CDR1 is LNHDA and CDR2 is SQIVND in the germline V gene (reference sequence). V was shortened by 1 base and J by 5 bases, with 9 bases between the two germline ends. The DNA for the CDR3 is TGTGCCAGTAGTATAGCCGGGGGGTATCAGCCCCAGCATTTT. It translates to CASSIAGGYQPQHF.